This TCR beta chain was recovered during a study of post-analysis software for immune sequencing data. Study background: There were relapsing-remitting, secondary progressive and progressive-relapsing multiple sclerosis among the disease courses included.

Study-wide results and limits: Samples prepared in the same batch strongly co-clustered by F measure. Normalized Chao1 diversity was significantly lower in multiple sclerosis patients than in controls.

Prepared libraries of TCR beta cDNA carried unique molecular identifiers. Via MiXCR, TCRdb re-called the PCR reads, giving one row per CDR3 protein. Of approximately 460,000 distinct CDR3 sequences listed, under 55% are singletons. This clonotype appeared a few times. Its antigen is currently unknown. This TCR came from a girl aged 5 to 17 with multiple sclerosis. Sequencing used blood.

The CDR3 spells CASSSPDRGSYEQYF. The CDR3 nucleotides read TGTGCCAGCAGCTCCCCGGACAGGGGGTCCTACGAGCAGTACTTC. The chain combines TRBV11-2 with TRBJ2-5; 10 bases line up with TRBD1. The J call is in doubt because the DNA end fits TRBJ2-7 better. The CDR3 is made up of 15 amino acids. Germline V gives CDR1 SGHAT, CDR2 FQNNGV.